The 30 T cell receptor beta chains in this list originate from one sample, sequenced in a study of shared clonotypes between healthy human individuals. Clones were sequenced by immunoSEQ multiplex PCR, and TCRdb holds only the in-frame ones, with some missing. Of 2 million to 2.5 million clones in the sample, roughly 90% were seen once. Source material: naive CD4+ T cells from PBMCs. Noted subset: CD45RA+ positively selected. These receptors originate from a man aged 18 to 29 in good health. Some clones in this sample may be carry-over from other donors' samples.

This chain uses TRBV10-3 with TRBJ1-5; the match to TRBD1 covers 7 bases. Looked up from germline, CDR1 is ENHRY and CDR2 is SYGVKD. CDR3 length: 14 residues. V was pared by 3 bases and J by 4 bases, with 3 bases of the junction left unmatched. DNA for the CDR3: TGTGCCATCAGTGACGGGACAGTTAATCAGCCCCAGCATTTT. Amino acid sequence: CAISDGTVNQPQHF.

The DNA for the CDR3 is TGTGCCAGCAGTGTTAGGTCCTACACTGAAGCTTTCTTT. It codes for CASSVRSYTEAFF. The genes are TRBV27 and TRBJ1-1; D is uncertain. V was trimmed by 5 bases and J by 3 bases, leaving 10 bases between them. The CDR3 extends over 13 amino acids. Germline loops: CDR1 MNHEY, CDR2 SMNVEV (reference sequence).

V usage is TRBV5-4 and J usage is TRBJ2-1; TRBD2 matches 13 bases. This CDR3 is built from 15 residues. V lost 9 bases, J lost 5 bases, and 8 bases stayed unmatched. Germline CDR1 and CDR2: SGHNT and YYREEE (reference sequence). The CDR3 region is CATKLGLAGDNEQFF. Here the CDR3 DNA reads TGTGCCACAAAACTTGGACTAGCGGGGGACAATGAGCAGTTCTTC.

The chain uses TRBV14 and TRBJ2-1; TRBD1 might be the D (6 bases). Germline CDR1 and CDR2: SGHDN and FVKESK. The CDR3 runs 13 residues. Trimming took off 4 bases at V and 8 bases at J, with 12 bases between the two ends. CDR3 sequence: CASSPQQGDEQFF. CDR3 nucleotides: TGTGCCAGCAGCCCCCAACAGGGTGATGAGCAGTTCTTC.

In this sample, this clone turned up once. The chain employs TRBV19 and TRBJ2-7; D remains ambiguous. V was trimmed by 1 base and J by 4 bases, leaving 11 bases between them. The CDR3 is 14 residues long. Germline loops: CDR1 LNHDA, CDR2 SQIVND (reference sequence). CDR3 sequence: CASSIGPREYEQYF. The CDR3, as DNA: TGTGCCAGTAGTATAGGGCCGAGAGAATACGAGCAGTACTTC. Filled out from reference TRBV19 and TRBJ2-7, the complete variable domain reads DGGITQSPKYLFRKEGQNVTLSCEQNLNHDAMYWYRQDPGQGLRLIYYSQIVNDFQKGDIAEGYSVSREKKESFPLTVTSAQKNPTAFYLCASSIGPREYEQYFGPGTRLTVT.

The chain recombines TRBV18 with TRBJ1-1; 9 nucleotides match TRBD1. Germline V gives CDR1 KGHSH, CDR2 LQKENI. Trimming took 8 bases from V and 3 from J; bases not matched to a gene: 13. The CDR3 is 16 amino acids. CDR3 nucleotide sequence: TGTGCCAGCACGCCCGGGACAGGGACCATGGACACTGAAGCTTTCTTT. Protein product: CASTPGTGTMDTEAFF.

This chain uses TRBV27 with TRBJ1-1; tentative D call: TRBD1 (6 bases). Deletions cut 6 bases from V and 6 bases from J, with 20 bases between. The germline V gene has CDR1 MNHEY and CDR2 SMNVEV (reference sequence). The CDR3 runs 15 residues. CDR3 residues: CASRGSGGSEPEAFF. The CDR3 DNA is TGTGCCAGCAGGGGGAGTGGGGGCTCAGAACCTGAAGCTTTCTTT.

The V and J genes are TRBV6-6 and TRBJ2-6; D gene uncertain. Germline V lookup: CDR1 MNHNY, CDR2 SVGAGI (reference sequence). This CDR3 comprises 16 residues. Trimming stripped 0 bases from V and 4 bases from J, with 10 bases between. CDR3 bases: TGTGCCAGCAGTTACTCGAGCTGGGCCGGGGCCAACGTCCTGACTTTC. This gives the protein CASSYSSWAGANVLTF.

This chain uses TRBV19 with TRBJ1-3; no clear D gene. From germline, CDR1 is LNHDA and CDR2 SQIVND (reference sequence). The CDR3 is made up of 13 amino acids. V was cut by 1 base and J by 2 bases, with 3 bases left in between. The chain's CDR3 is CASSIGAGNTIYF. As DNA, the CDR3 is TGTGCCAGTAGTATAGGCGCTGGAAACACCATATATTTT. The entire variable domain, with the rest obtained from reference TRBV19 and TRBJ1-3, is as follows: DGGITQSPKYLFRKEGQNVTLSCEQNLNHDAMYWYRQDPGQGLRLIYYSQIVNDFQKGDIAEGYSVSREKKESFPLTVTSAQKNPTAFYLCASSIGAGNTIYFGEGSWLTVV.

The V gene is TRBV28, the J gene TRBJ2-7, with 9 bases fitting TRBD2. CDR3 length: 13 amino acids. Looked up from germline, CDR1 is MDHEN and CDR2 is SYDVKM. The V segment lost 3 bases and the J segment 9 bases; nucleotides outside the gene matches: 6. This CDR3 reads CASSFLAGRVQYF. CDR3 coding DNA: TGTGCCAGCAGTTTCCTAGCGGGAAGAGTGCAGTACTTC.

This clone was counted once. The genes are TRBV11-2 and TRBJ2-1; D is unclear. The CDR3 spans 17 residues. V was clipped by 7 bases and J by 6 bases, with 25 bases between them. Looked up from germline, CDR1 is SGHAT and CDR2 is FQNNGV. The CDR3 reads CASKKLQYATLGNEQFF. In DNA form, the CDR3 reads TGTGCCAGCAAAAAGCTTCAGTACGCTACCTTGGGCAATGAGCAGTTCTTC. Together with reference TRBV11-2 and TRBJ2-1, the CDR3 gives the full variable domain: EAGVAQSPRYKIIEKRQSVAFWCNPISGHATLYWYQQILGQGPKLLIQFQNNGVVDDSQLPKDRFSAERLKGVDSTLKIQPAKLEDSAVYLCASKKLQYATLGNEQFFGPGTRLTVL.

V is TRBV29-1 and J is TRBJ2-5; D gene uncertain. The end of the DNA is better explained by TRBJ2-7, so the J call may be wrong. CDR1 and CDR2 from the germline V gene are SQVTM and ANQGSEA. The CDR3 length is 12 residues. CDR3 amino acids: CSVVVPSYEQYF. CDR3 nucleotides: TGCAGCGTTGTCGTTCCTTCCTACGAGCAGTACTTC.

The V and J genes are TRBV29-1 and TRBJ1-1; no clear D. This CDR3 region has 12 residues. Germline assignment: CDR1 SQVTM and CDR2 ANQGSEA. Trimming removed 0 bases from V and 1 base from J, with 3 bases in between. The CDR3 reads CSVEEQNTEAFF. Written as DNA, the CDR3 is TGCAGCGTTGAAGAACAGAACACTGAAGCTTTCTTT.

This rearrangement joins TRBV5-1 to TRBJ2-3; 11 bases agree with TRBD1. CDR1 and CDR2 from the germline V gene are SGHRS and YFSETQ. The CDR3 totals 21 residues. J was trimmed by 3 bases and V by 2 bases; bases with no gene match: 20. The CDR3 protein is CASSLRVPTRTGGRVTDTQYF. Here the CDR3 DNA reads TGCGCCAGCAGCTTAAGAGTCCCTACCCGGACAGGGGGCCGAGTGACAGATACGCAGTATTTT.

The rearrangement uses TRBV4-2 and TRBJ2-3; 7 nucleotides line up with TRBD2. Germline V gives CDR1 LGHNA, CDR2 YNFKEQ. The CDR3 has 16 residues. Trimming removed 0 bases from V and 5 bases from J; junction bases left unmatched: 8. CDR3: CASSQDVAGAEDTQYF. Here the CDR3 DNA reads TGTGCCAGCAGCCAAGATGTCGCGGGAGCAGAAGATACGCAGTATTTT.

Points on this clone: This sample also contains other DNA sequences that code for the same CDR3. The chain is built from TRBV5-1 and TRBJ2-7, with D unclear. CDR1 and CDR2 from the germline V gene are SGHRS and YFSETQ. V lost 0 bases and J lost 0, with 7 bases in between. The CDR3 runs to 14 residues. CDR3 DNA: TGCGCCAGCAGCTTGGGGCACAACTCCTACGAGCAGTACTTC. Translated, it gives CASSLGHNSYEQYF.

This chain links TRBV7-3 with TRBJ2-1, with D possibly called TRBD1 or TRBD2 (5 bases each). Germline V CDR1 and CDR2: SGHTA, FQGTGA. Trimming left V 5 bases short and J 3 bases short, with 11 bases between. CDR3 size: 14 residues. The CDR3 is CASSLGPHYNEQFF. As DNA, the CDR3 is TGTGCCAGCAGCCTGGGACCCCACTACAATGAGCAGTTCTTC. Together with reference TRBV7-3 and TRBJ2-1, the CDR3 gives the full variable domain: GAGVSQTPSNKVTEKGKYVELRCDPISGHTALYWYRQSLGQGPEFLIYFQGTGAADDSGLPNDRFFAVRPEGSVSTLKIQRTERGDSAVYLCASSLGPHYNEQFFGPGTRLTVL.

The chain couples TRBV29-1 to TRBJ2-1; 12 bases are shared with TRBD2. CDR3 length: 16 amino acids. Germline assignment: CDR1 SQVTM and CDR2 ANQGSEA. After removal of 4 bases from V and 5 bases from J, the junction contained 9 bases not matched to a gene. The CDR3, as DNA: TGCAGCGTTGTCCGATGGACTAGCGGGAAGAACAATGAGCAGTTCTTC. It encodes CSVVRWTSGKNNEQFF.

This chain uses TRBV7-9 with TRBJ1-4, with D possibly matching TRBD1 (5 bases). This CDR3 comprises 14 residues. V lost 3 bases, J lost 8 bases, and 13 bases lay in between. Germline V gives CDR1 SEHNR, CDR2 FQNEAQ (reference sequence). CDR3 region: CASSFSQGPEKLFF. CDR3 nucleotide sequence: TGTGCCAGCAGCTTCTCCCAGGGACCGGAAAAACTGTTTTTT.

The rearrangement uses TRBV4-1 and TRBJ2-7, with D maybe TRBD1 (6 bases). Germline values: CDR1 MGHRA, CDR2 YSYEKL. CDR3 size: 14 residues. Trimming removed 1 base at V and 1 base at J, with 8 bases between. The CDR3 sequence is CASSQGQVSYEQYF. The CDR3 DNA is TGCGCCAGCAGCCAAGGACAGGTTTCCTACGAGCAGTACTTC.

The chain couples TRBV5-8 to TRBJ1-2, with a tentative D call TRBD1 (5 bases). The length of the CDR3 is 15 residues. V lost 5 bases to trimming and J lost 2 bases, with 16 bases between them. The germline CDR1 and CDR2 sequences are SGHTS and YDEGEE. CDR3 DNA: TGTGCCAGCAGAAGACCCCAGGCAGGGAACTATGGCTACACCTTC. Residues: CASRRPQAGNYGYTF.

The chain couples TRBV28 to TRBJ2-7; maybe TRBD1 (5 bases). The germline V gene encodes CDR1 MDHEN and CDR2 SYDVKM. Trimming removed 5 bases at V and 9 bases at J, with 20 bases between. The CDR3 is 14 amino acids. In DNA form, the CDR3 reads TGTGCCAGCAGTCCTCTCCCCTTGGGGCTTGGGCAGTACTTC. As protein: CASSPLPLGLGQYF.

Turning to this clone: The junction shows a germline mismatch at one end, possibly a read error. J is TRBJ1-5 and V is TRBV28; perhaps TRBD1 as D (5 bases). Germline CDR1 MDHEN, CDR2 SYDVKM. The CDR3 spans 14 residues. DNA of the CDR3: TGTGCCAGCAGTTCGGACATTTTCAATCAGCTCCAGCATTTT. It translates to CASSSDIFNQLQHF.

On this clone itself: Other nucleotide sequences from this sample produce the same CDR3. This chain joins TRBV20-1 and TRBJ2-5, with D hard to call. V gave up 4 bases and J gave up 1 base, with 4 bases separating them. The CDR3 loop spans 11 amino acids. Germline V gene data show CDR1 as DFQATT and CDR2 as SNEGSKA (reference sequence). The CDR3 sequence: CSATGQETQYF. In DNA form, the CDR3 reads TGCAGTGCTACGGGCCAAGAGACCCAGTACTTC.

The CDR3 DNA sequence: TGTGCCAGCAGTCAGGGGTGGCGGCGAGAGACCCAGTACTTC. Amino acid sequence: CASSQGWRRETQYF. This chain connects TRBV2 to TRBJ2-5; TRBD1 might be the D (6 bases). The germline V and J ends were trimmed by 5 bases and 4 bases, with 14 bases remaining between them. The germline V gene encodes CDR1 SNHLY and CDR2 FYNNEI. The length of the CDR3 is 14 residues.

This chain connects TRBV27 to TRBJ2-7; D gene ambiguous. Trimming pared 3 bases from V and 3 bases from J, leaving 15 bases between. Germline CDR1 MNHEY, CDR2 SMNVEV (reference sequence). CDR3 length: 15 residues. DNA of the CDR3: TGTGCCAGCAGTTTTGGCCCTAGACCCAACTACGAGCAGTACTTC. It is translated as CASSFGPRPNYEQYF.

The V and J genes are TRBV5-4 and TRBJ2-7, with 8 bases fitting TRBD1. Per the germline V gene, CDR1 is SGHNT and CDR2 is YYREEE (reference sequence). V was pared by 4 bases and J by 2 bases, with 5 bases of the junction left unmatched. This CDR3 has 14 residues. This CDR3 reads CASSTRTGTYEQYF. CDR3 coding DNA: TGTGCCAGCAGCACACGGACAGGGACCTACGAGCAGTACTTC.

The J gene is TRBJ2-2, the V gene TRBV2; 8 positions match TRBD2. The trim removed 7 bases at V and 6 bases at J, leaving 7 bases unmatched. The germline CDR1 and CDR2 sequences are SNHLY and FYNNEI. The CDR3 length is 14 residues. CDR3 sequence reads: CASKASAGAGELFF. Here the CDR3 DNA reads TGTGCCAGCAAGGCTTCAGCGGGGGCCGGGGAGCTGTTTTTT.

In DNA, the CDR3 is TGCGCCAGCAGTGGTAGCAACAGACTCAACACTGAAGCTTTCTTT. It is translated as CASSGSNRLNTEAFF. The V call is TRBV10-1, the J call TRBJ1-1; no reliable D call. V lost 4 bases and J 2 bases, leaving 14 bases between the germline ends. Germline lookup yields CDR1 WNHNN and CDR2 SYGVQD (reference sequence). The CDR3 length is 15 residues.

This chain uses TRBV6-1 with TRBJ1-5; D unclear. CDR1 is MNHNS and CDR2 is SASEGT in the germline V gene. CDR3 size: 15 residues. Between the trimmed V and J ends, which lost 0 bases and 4 bases, there was a span of 10 bases. CDR3 sequence: CASSEAMGMNQPQHF. DNA of the CDR3: TGTGCCAGCAGTGAAGCGATGGGGATGAATCAGCCCCAGCATTTT.